This T cell receptor (beta chain) appears in the sequencing data of a study of shared clonotypes between healthy human individuals. Using immunoSEQ multiplex PCR, the repertoire was profiled, and TCRdb retains in-frame clones only, with some absent. The table has more than 1.2 million clones, 98% seen once; the top ten hold roughly 0.36%. J lost 1 base, V lost 7 bases, and 4 bases had no gene match. The CDR3 has 14 residues. Per the germline V gene, CDR1 is MNHEY and CDR2 is SVGAGI. The chain joins TRBV6-5 to TRBJ2-3; 8 nucleotides agree with TRBD2. The receptor was derived from a young man in good health. Material for sequencing was naive CD4+ T cells sorted from blood. Subset meaning: CD45RA+ positively selected. In nucleotides, the CDR3 is TGTGCCAGCAACCCAGCGGGAGGCACAGATACGCAGTATTTT. It specifies CASNPAGGTDTQYF.